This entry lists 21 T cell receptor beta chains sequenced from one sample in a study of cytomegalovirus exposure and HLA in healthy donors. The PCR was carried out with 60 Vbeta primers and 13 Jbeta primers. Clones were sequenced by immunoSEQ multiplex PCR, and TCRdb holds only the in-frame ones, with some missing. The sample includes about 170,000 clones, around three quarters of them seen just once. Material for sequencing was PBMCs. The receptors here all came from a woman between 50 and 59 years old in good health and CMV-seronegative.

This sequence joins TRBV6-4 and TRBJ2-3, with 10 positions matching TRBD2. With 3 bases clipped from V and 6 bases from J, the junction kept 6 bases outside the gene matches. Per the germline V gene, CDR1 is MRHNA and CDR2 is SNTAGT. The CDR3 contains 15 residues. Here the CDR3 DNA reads TGTGCCAGCAGTGAACAAGCGGGAGGGCCGGATACGCAGTATTTT. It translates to CASSEQAGGPDTQYF.

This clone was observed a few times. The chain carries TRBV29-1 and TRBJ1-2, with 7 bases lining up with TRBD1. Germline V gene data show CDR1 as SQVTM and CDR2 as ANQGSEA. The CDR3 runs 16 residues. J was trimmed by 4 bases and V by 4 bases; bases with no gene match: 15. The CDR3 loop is CSVGPDEGGSGYGYTF. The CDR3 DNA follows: TGCAGCGTTGGACCCGATGAAGGGGGCAGCGGCTATGGCTACACCTTC.

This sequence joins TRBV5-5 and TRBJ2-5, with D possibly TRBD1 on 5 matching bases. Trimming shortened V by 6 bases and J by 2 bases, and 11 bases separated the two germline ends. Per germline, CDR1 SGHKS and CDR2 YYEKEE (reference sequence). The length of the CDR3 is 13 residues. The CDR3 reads CASTKGQQETQYF. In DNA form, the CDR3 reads TGTGCCAGCACCAAGGGGCAGCAAGAGACCCAGTACTTC.

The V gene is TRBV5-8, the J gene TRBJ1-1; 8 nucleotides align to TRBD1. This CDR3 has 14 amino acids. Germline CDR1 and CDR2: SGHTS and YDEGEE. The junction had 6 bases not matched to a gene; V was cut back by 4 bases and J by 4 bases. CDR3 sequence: CASSASGGATEAFF. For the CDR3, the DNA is TGTGCCAGCAGCGCCTCAGGGGGCGCCACTGAAGCTTTCTTT.

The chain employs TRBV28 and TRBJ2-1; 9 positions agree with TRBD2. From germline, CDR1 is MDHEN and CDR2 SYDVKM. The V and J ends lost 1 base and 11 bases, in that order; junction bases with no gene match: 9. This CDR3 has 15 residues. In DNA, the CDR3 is TGTGCCAGCAGTTTATCGGCTAGCGGGGAGGCGAAGCAGTTCTTC. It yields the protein CASSLSASGEAKQFF.

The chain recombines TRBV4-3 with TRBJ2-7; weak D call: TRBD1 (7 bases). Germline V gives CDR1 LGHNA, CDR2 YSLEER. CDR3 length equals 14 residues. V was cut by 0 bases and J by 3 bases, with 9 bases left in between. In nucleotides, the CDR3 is TGCGCCAGCAGCCAAGACAGGGGGGTCTACGAGCAGTACTTC. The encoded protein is CASSQDRGVYEQYF.

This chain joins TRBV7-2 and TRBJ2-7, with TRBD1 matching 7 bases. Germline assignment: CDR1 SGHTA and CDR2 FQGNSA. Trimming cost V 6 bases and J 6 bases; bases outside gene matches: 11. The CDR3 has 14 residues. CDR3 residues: CASSSKGARAEQYF. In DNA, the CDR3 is TGTGCCAGCAGTTCGAAGGGGGCTCGGGCCGAGCAGTACTTC.

DNA for the CDR3: TGTGCCAGCAGTTTGGCCGGGACATTTCACCGAGCGGTCTATGAAGCTTTCTTT. Translation gives CASSLAGTFHRAVYEAFF. The genes are TRBV28 and TRBJ1-1, with a weak D call TRBD1 (6 bases). Germline values: CDR1 MDHEN, CDR2 SYDVKM. This CDR3 is 18 amino acids long. V lost 3 bases to trimming and J lost 7 bases, with 27 bases between them.

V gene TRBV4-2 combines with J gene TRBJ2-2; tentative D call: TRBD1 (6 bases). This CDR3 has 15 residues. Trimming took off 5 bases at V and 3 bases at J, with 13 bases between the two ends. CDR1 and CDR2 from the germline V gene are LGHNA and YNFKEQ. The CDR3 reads CASSNTGSDTGELFF. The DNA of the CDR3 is TGTGCCAGCAGCAATACAGGGTCGGACACCGGGGAGCTGTTTTTT.

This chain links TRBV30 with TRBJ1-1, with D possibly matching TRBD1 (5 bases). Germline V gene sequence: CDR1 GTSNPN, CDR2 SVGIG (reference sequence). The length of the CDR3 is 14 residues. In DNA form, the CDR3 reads TGTGCAAAACGGGACTCTAGGTCGCACACTGAAGCTTTCTTT. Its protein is CAKRDSRSHTEAFF.

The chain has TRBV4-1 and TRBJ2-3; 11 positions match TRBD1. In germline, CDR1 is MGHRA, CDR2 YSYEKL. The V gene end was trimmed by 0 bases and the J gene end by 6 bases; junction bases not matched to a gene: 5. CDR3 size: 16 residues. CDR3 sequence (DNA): TGCGCCAGCAGCCAAGATGGGACAGGGGGATCTGATACGCAGTATTTT. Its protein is CASSQDGTGGSDTQYF.

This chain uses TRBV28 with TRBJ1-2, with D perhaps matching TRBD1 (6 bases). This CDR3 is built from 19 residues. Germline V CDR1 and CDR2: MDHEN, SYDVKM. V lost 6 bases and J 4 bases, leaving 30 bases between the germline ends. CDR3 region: CASSQEARDTQRGGYGYTF. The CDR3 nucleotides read TGTGCCAGCAGCCAAGAGGCTCGGGACACCCAACGAGGGGGCTATGGCTACACCTTC.

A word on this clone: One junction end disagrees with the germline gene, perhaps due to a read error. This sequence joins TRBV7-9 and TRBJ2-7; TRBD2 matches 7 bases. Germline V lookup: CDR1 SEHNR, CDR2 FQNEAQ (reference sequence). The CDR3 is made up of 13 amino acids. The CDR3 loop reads CSSSIAGGSEQYF. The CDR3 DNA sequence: TGTTCCAGCAGCATAGCGGGCGGGAGTGAGCAGTACTTC.

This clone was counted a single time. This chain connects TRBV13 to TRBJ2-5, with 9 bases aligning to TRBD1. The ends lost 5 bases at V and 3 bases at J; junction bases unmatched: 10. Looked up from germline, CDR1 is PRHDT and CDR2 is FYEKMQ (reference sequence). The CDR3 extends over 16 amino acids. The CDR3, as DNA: TGTGCCAGCAGCCCGGGGACAGGGCGAAGCGAAGAGACCCAGTACTTC. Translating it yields CASSPGTGRSEETQYF.

CDR3 protein: CASSLFRGASEQFF. CDR3 nucleotide sequence: TGTGCCAGCAGTTTATTCCGGGGGGCGAGTGAGCAGTTCTTC. The chain uses TRBV28 and TRBJ2-1; a weak D match, TRBD2 (7 bases). This CDR3 has 14 residues. V lost 1 base and J 9 bases, leaving 13 bases between the germline ends. Per germline, CDR1 MDHEN and CDR2 SYDVKM.

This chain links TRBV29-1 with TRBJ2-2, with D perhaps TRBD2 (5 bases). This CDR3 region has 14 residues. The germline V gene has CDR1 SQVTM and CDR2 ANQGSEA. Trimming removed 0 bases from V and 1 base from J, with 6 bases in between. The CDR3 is CSVEDGGNTGELFF. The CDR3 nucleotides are TGCAGCGTTGAAGATGGAGGGAACACCGGGGAGCTGTTTTTT.

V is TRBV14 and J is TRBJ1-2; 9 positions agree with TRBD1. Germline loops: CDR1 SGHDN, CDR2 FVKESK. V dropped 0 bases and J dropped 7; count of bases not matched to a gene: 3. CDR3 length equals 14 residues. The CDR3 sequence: CASSQDGQGTGYTF. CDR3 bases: TGTGCCAGCAGCCAAGACGGACAGGGGACTGGCTACACCTTC.

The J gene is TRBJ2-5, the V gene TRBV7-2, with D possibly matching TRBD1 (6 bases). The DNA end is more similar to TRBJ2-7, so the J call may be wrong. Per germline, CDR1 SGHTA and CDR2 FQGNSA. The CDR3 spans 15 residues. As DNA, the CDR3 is TGTGCCAGCAGCTTAAACAGGGTTGTTCCCTACGAGCAGTACTTC. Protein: CASSLNRVVPYEQYF.

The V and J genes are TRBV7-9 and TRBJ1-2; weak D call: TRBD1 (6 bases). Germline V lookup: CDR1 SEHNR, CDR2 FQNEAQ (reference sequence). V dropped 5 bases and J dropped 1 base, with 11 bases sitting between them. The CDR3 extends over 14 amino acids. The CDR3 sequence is CASSGGARNYGYTF. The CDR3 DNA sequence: TGTGCCAGCAGCGGGGGGGCACGTAACTATGGCTACACCTTC.

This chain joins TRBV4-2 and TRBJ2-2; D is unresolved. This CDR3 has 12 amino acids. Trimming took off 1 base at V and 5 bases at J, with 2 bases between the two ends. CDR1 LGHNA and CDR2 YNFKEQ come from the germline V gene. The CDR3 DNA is TGTGCCAGCAGCCAAGTAACCGGGGAGCTGTTTTTT. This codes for CASSQVTGELFF.

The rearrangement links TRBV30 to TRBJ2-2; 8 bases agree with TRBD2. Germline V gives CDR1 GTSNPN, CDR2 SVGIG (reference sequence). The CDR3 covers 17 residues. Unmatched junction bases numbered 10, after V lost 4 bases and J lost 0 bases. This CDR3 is CAWKSRGGTSNTGELFF. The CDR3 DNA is TGTGCCTGGAAAAGTCGGGGGGGGACATCGAACACCGGGGAGCTGTTTTTT.